The rows below give T cell receptor beta chains drawn from one sample of a study of blood T cell repertoires in COVID-19. Sequenced by immunoSEQ multiplex PCR; TCRdb stores in-frame clones only, minus some. The repertoire holds roughly 90,000 clones, with approximately 87% as singletons. The sample was peripheral blood. The receptors shown here come from a human donor with active COVID-19. The donor label of this sample is uncertain. Both conserved end residues are part of each CDR3. Fields, in order: clone size, V gene, D gene, J gene, CDR3 protein, CDR3 DNA. The D gene is left open where the match is weak. Clone size is stated in some rows and not others, as once, few, many or a class when expanded.

NA	TRBV4-3	NA	TRBJ1-3	CASSQGVGAGNTIYF	TGCGCCAGCAGCCAAGGTGTAGGGGCTGGAAACACCATATATTTT
once	TRBV7-2	NA	TRBJ1-1	CASSLYGPDRINTEAFF	TGTGCCAGCAGCTTATACGGCCCGGACAGAATAAACACTGAAGCTTTCTTT
NA	TRBV19	TRBD1	TRBJ1-4	CASSGQGAATNEKLFF	TGTGCCAGTAGCGGACAGGGGGCCGCAACTAATGAAAAACTGTTTTTT
NA	TRBV7-9	TRBD1	TRBJ1-1	CASSPGQGAFEAFF	TGTGCCAGCAGCCCTGGACAGGGGGCATTCGAAGCTTTCTTT
NA	TRBV6-5	TRBD1	TRBJ1-5	CASSSAGGINQPQHF	TGTGCCAGCAGTTCGGCAGGGGGCATCAATCAGCCCCAGCATTTT
NA	TRBV4-1	NA	TRBJ2-1	CASSQGQEQFF	TGCGCCAGCAGCCAAGGGCAGGAGCAGTTCTTC
NA	TRBV19	NA	TRBJ1-5	CASSIGGNQPQHF	TGTGCCAGTAGTATCGGGGGCAATCAGCCCCAGCATTTT
NA	TRBV5-4	NA	TRBJ1-3	CASSLVGGISGNTIYF	TGTGCCAGCAGCTTGGTTGGGGGGATCTCTGGAAACACCATATATTTT
few	TRBV7-9	NA	TRBJ1-6	CASSDTYSPLHF	TGTGCCAGCAGCGACACATATTCACCCCTCCACTTT
NA	TRBV7-8	TRBD2	TRBJ2-5	CASSQRGLAGGETQYF	TGTGCCAGCAGCCAGAGGGGACTAGCGGGAGGAGAGACCCAGTACTTC
NA	TRBV10-3	NA	TRBJ2-7	CAISESALQGAHEQYF	TGTGCCATCAGTGAGTCGGCTCTGCAGGGTGCCCACGAGCAGTACTTC
NA	TRBV25-1	TRBD2	TRBJ2-3	CASSPTSPPDTQYF	TGTGCCAGCAGTCCGACTAGCCCCCCAGATACGCAGTATTTT
NA	TRBV5-4	TRBD2	TRBJ2-5	CASSLSKLADRPETQYF	TGTGCCAGCAGCTTGAGTAAACTAGCGGACCGTCCCGAGACCCAGTACTTC
NA	TRBV6-5	TRBD2	TRBJ2-3	CASSMRGGQTDTQYF	TGTGCCAGCAGTATGCGGGGGGGCCAAACAGATACGCAGTATTTT
once	TRBV5-6	NA	TRBJ1-4	CASTDRNEKLFF	TGTGCCAGCACCGACAGGAATGAAAAACTGTTTTTT
NA	TRBV6-5	TRBD2	TRBJ2-7	CASGLAGNEQYF	TGTGCCAGCGGACTAGCGGGAAACGAGCAGTACTTC
NA	TRBV5-4	NA	TRBJ2-3	CASSSPSVSDTQYF	TGTGCCAGCAGCTCCCCGTCGGTCTCAGATACGCAGTATTTT
NA	TRBV14	TRBD1	TRBJ1-2	CASSQGQGLDYGYTF	TGTGCCAGCAGCCAAGGACAGGGTCTAGACTATGGCTACACCTTC
NA	TRBV6-6	NA	TRBJ2-1	CASSYYGDNEQFF	TGTGCCAGCAGTTACTACGGGGACAATGAGCAGTTCTTC
NA	TRBV4-1	TRBD2	TRBJ2-7	CASSQDLAGGQYEQYF	TGCGCCAGCAGCCAAGATTTAGCGGGGGGTCAATACGAGCAGTACTTC
NA	TRBV5-6	TRBD1	TRBJ2-7	CASSSSGTGRYYEQYF	TGTGCCAGCAGCTCTAGTGGGACAGGGCGGTACTACGAGCAGTACTTC
NA	TRBV29-1	NA	TRBJ2-2	CSVASGPGELFF	TGCAGCGTTGCGTCAGGGCCCGGGGAGCTGTTTTTT
NA	TRBV7-9	TRBD2	TRBJ2-7	CASSSLAGRRGEQYF	TGTGCCAGCAGCTCGCTAGCGGGCCGGAGGGGGGAGCAGTACTTC
few	TRBV20-1	TRBD1	TRBJ1-6	CSASPLDRAGSPLHF	TGCAGTGCTAGTCCCCTCGACAGGGCGGGTTCACCCCTCCACTTT
NA	TRBV29-1	TRBD2	TRBJ2-1	CSLSSSGEEQFF	TGCAGCCTCAGCTCTAGCGGGGAGGAGCAGTTCTTC
NA	TRBV2	TRBD1	TRBJ1-2	CATRTGMLANYGYTF	TGTGCCACCCGGACAGGAATGTTAGCTAACTATGGCTACACCTTC